This T cell receptor beta chain came from a study of OX40 agonist ivuxolimab in advanced cancers. A word on this clone: Antigen unknown.

The method was immunoSEQ multiplex PCR; TCRdb's version includes in-frame clones alone and lacks a portion of them. The sample consists of approximately 30,000 clones, 75% to 90% of them appearing once. No patient had autoimmune disease or received systemic immunosuppression. Blood was sampled at baseline, cycle 4 day 1, and cycle 7 day 1. Germline V gene data show CDR1 as LNHDA and CDR2 as SQIVND (reference sequence). The CDR3 consists of 13 residues. The V end was cut by 3 bases, the J end by 1 base, with 6 bases between. Broader study findings: The authors did not determine the antigen specificity of the expanded peripheral T cells. More expanded clones were found, on average, in CD8+ than in CD4+ T cells.

The V gene is TRBV19, the J gene TRBJ1-1, with D hard to call. The source was CD4+ or CD8+ T cells sorted from blood, collected in a trial of the OX40 agonist ivuxolimab. This sequence was found in an adult with an advanced solid tumor such as melanoma, head and neck, liver or kidney cancer. The CDR3 DNA is TGTGCCAGTAGTATTACAGAGAACACTGAAGCTTTCTTT. It specifies CASSITENTEAFF.